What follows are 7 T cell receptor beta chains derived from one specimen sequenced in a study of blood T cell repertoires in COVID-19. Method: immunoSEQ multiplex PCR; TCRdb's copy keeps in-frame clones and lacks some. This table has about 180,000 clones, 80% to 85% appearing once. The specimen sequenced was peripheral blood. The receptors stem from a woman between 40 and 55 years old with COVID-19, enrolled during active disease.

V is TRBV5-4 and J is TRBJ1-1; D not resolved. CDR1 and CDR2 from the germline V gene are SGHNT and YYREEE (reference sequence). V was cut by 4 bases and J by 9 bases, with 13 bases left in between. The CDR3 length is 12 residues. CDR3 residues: CASSLGGFQAFF. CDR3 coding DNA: TGTGCCAGCAGCCTTGGAGGGTTTCAAGCTTTCTTT.

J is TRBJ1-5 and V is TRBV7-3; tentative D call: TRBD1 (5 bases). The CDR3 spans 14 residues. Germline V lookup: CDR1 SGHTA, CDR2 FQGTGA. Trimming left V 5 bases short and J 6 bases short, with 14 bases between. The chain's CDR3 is CASSAWGVTQPQHF. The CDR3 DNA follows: TGTGCCAGCAGCGCGTGGGGGGTAACTCAGCCCCAGCATTTT.

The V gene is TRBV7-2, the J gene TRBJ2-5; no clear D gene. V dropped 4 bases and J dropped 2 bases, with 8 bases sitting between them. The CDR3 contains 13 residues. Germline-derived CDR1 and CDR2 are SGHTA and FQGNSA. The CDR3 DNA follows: TGTGCCAGCAGCTCCTGGGCACAAGAGACCCAGTACTTC. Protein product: CASSSWAQETQYF.

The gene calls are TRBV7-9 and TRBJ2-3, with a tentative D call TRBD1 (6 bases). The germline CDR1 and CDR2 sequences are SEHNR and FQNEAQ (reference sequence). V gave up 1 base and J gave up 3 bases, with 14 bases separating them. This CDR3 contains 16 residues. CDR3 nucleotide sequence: TGTGCCAGCAGCTTAGGGGACACCGTGGGGACAGATACGCAGTATTTT. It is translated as CASSLGDTVGTDTQYF.

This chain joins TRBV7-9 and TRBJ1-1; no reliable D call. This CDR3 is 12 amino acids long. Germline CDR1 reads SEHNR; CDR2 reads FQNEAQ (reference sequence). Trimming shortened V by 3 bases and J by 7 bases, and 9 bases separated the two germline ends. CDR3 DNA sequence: TGTGCCAGCAGCTTTCTCTCCTATGAAGCTTTCTTT. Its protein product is CASSFLSYEAFF.

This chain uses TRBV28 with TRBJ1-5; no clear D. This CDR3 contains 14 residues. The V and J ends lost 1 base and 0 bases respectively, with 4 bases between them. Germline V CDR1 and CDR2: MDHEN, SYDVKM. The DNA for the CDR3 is TGTGCCAGCAGTTTATCCTATAGCAATCAGCCCCAGCATTTT. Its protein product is CASSLSYSNQPQHF. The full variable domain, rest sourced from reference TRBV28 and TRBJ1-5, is DVKVTQSSRYLVKRTGEKVFLECVQDMDHENMFWYRQDPGLGLRLIYFSYDVKMKEKGDIPEGYSVSREKKERFSLILESASTNQTSMYLCASSLSYSNQPQHFGDGTRLSIL.

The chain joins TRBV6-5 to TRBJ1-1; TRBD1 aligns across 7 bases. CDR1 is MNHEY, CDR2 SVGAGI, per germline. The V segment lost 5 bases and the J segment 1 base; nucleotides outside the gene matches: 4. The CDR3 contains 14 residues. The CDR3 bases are TGTGCCAGCAGTCGACAGGGCCGGAACACTGAAGCTTTCTTT. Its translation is CASSRQGRNTEAFF.